A single sample is the source of the 21 T cell receptor beta chains below, sequenced in a study of blood T cells in healthy people across ages. Through a sample-barcoded 5' primer and a J-beta primer mix, a second PCR was run for about 7 to 12 cycles. TCRdb reprocessed the 5' RACE reads via MiXCR and lists one record per CDR3 protein. Among some 560,000 distinct CDR3 sequences listed, about a quarter were seen once. These data also featured in a second study, about T cells of mothers and their children.

Sample: blood. All receptors come from a boy between 2 and 10 years old in good health.

V usage is TRBV20-1 and J usage is TRBJ1-2; D not certain. CDR3 length: 14 residues. The germline CDR1 and CDR2 sequences are DFQATT and SNEGSKA (reference sequence). Trimming removed 3 bases at V and 1 base at J, with 12 bases between. CDR3: CSARFGENNYGYTF. The CDR3, as DNA: TGCAGTGCTAGGTTCGGGGAAAATAACTATGGCTACACCTTC.

The CDR3 spells CASSASQSYNEQFF. The DNA of the CDR3 is TGCGCCAGCAGTGCTTCACAGTCCTACAATGAGCAGTTCTTC. This chain links TRBV10-2 with TRBJ2-1; D is ambiguous. Trimming took off 4 bases at V and 1 base at J, with 8 bases between the two ends. The CDR3 consists of 14 residues. Germline CDR1 and CDR2: WSHSY and SAAADI.

There are a few counts of this clonotype. The chain uses TRBV3-1 and TRBJ2-5; 12 nucleotides agree with TRBD2. The J call is in doubt because the DNA end fits TRBJ2-1 better. Germline loops: CDR1 LGHDT, CDR2 YNNKEL (reference sequence). The CDR3 consists of 15 residues. CDR3: CASRRLAGAFNEQFF. CDR3 coding DNA: TGTGCCAGCAGACGACTAGCGGGGGCCTTCAATGAGCAGTTCTTC.

The chain combines TRBV4-1 with TRBJ2-3, with D perhaps matching TRBD2 (6 bases). From germline, CDR1 is MGHRA and CDR2 YSYEKL. The CDR3 has 17 amino acids. Trimming left V 1 base short and J 1 base short, with 15 bases between. Written as DNA, the CDR3 is TGCGCCAGCAGCCAAGTAGGTCGGGACTCGCGCACAGATACGCAGTATTTT. The encoded protein is CASSQVGRDSRTDTQYF.

This clonotype was observed a single time. The chain recombines TRBV5-1 with TRBJ2-5; 8 bases map to TRBD1. The germline V gene has CDR1 SGHRS and CDR2 YFSETQ. The CDR3 has 14 amino acids. The ends lost 4 bases at V and 11 bases at J; junction bases unmatched: 13. The DNA for the CDR3 is TGCGCCAGCAGCCCGGGACAGGACGTGTGGGAGCAGTACTTC. It translates to CASSPGQDVWEQYF.

This clonotype was detected ten times or more. The chain combines TRBV6-5 with TRBJ2-1; D gene uncertain. Trimming removed 5 bases from V and 5 bases from J, with 4 bases in between. The CDR3 loop spans 11 amino acids. Looked up from germline, CDR1 is MNHEY and CDR2 is SVGAGI. The CDR3, as DNA: TGTGCCAGCAGTAGGGACAATGAGCAGTTCTTC. It specifies CASSRDNEQFF.

This clonotype was observed a handful of times. This rearrangement joins TRBV9 to TRBJ2-5; either TRBD1 or TRBD2 may supply D (5 bases each). V shed 1 base and J shed 4 bases, with 8 bases lying between them. This CDR3 comprises 13 residues. CDR1 and CDR2 (germline): SGDLS, YYNGEE. The CDR3 region is CASSVPGTETQYF. The CDR3 nucleotides are TGTGCCAGCAGCGTACCAGGGACAGAGACCCAGTACTTC.

The chain is built from TRBV28 and TRBJ2-1; D ambiguous. Germline CDR1 MDHEN, CDR2 SYDVKM. This CDR3 is 16 amino acids long. V was cut by 3 bases and J by 0 bases, with 12 bases left in between. CDR3 sequence (DNA): TGTGCCAGCAGTTTTTTAGCAAGGAGCTCCTACAATGAGCAGTTCTTC. Translated, it gives CASSFLARSSYNEQFF. Drawing the rest from reference TRBV28 and TRBJ2-1, the complete variable domain is DVKVTQSSRYLVKRTGEKVFLECVQDMDHENMFWYRQDPGLGLRLIYFSYDVKMKEKGDIPEGYSVSREKKERFSLILESASTNQTSMYLCASSFLARSSYNEQFFGPGTRLTVL.

The genes are TRBV7-2 and TRBJ1-2, with 8 bases lining up with TRBD1. Germline V gene sequence: CDR1 SGHTA, CDR2 FQGNSA. The V and J ends lost 7 bases and 8 bases, in that order; junction bases with no gene match: 12. The CDR3 covers 14 residues. The CDR3 DNA follows: TGTGCCAGCACCAGAGCAGGGGGCGCATACGGCTACACCTTC. Amino acid sequence: CASTRAGGAYGYTF.

This clonotype was recorded a few times. The chain is built from TRBV29-1 and TRBJ2-5, with D uncertain. CDR3 size: 12 residues. Germline CDR1 SQVTM, CDR2 ANQGSEA. V was cut by 6 bases and J by 6 bases, with 14 bases left in between. CDR3 DNA: TGCAGCGTGACCCCTCAGACCCAGACCCAGTACTTC. Residues: CSVTPQTQTQYF.

The V and J genes are TRBV7-6 and TRBJ2-3; a weak D match, TRBD2 (6 bases). V was shortened by 2 bases and J by 1 base, with 10 bases between the two germline ends. Per germline, CDR1 SGHVS and CDR2 FNYEAQ. This CDR3 is built from 15 residues. In DNA form, the CDR3 reads TGTGCCAGCAGCTTAATCGCGGGACGCACAGATACGCAGTATTTT. It specifies CASSLIAGRTDTQYF.

The chain uses TRBV5-1 and TRBJ2-2; 8 bases agree with TRBD1. Looked up from germline, CDR1 is SGHRS and CDR2 is YFSETQ. V was clipped by 0 bases and J by 9 bases; unmatched bases: 4. The CDR3 runs to 14 residues. The CDR3 sequence is CASSLGQGTRELFF. CDR3 DNA sequence: TGCGCCAGCAGCTTGGGACAGGGGACCAGGGAGCTGTTTTTT.

V usage is TRBV7-2 and J usage is TRBJ1-1; no firm D call. Trimming removed 1 base from V and 0 bases from J, with 12 bases in between. Germline loops: CDR1 SGHTA, CDR2 FQGNSA. This CDR3 comprises 16 residues. CDR3 coding DNA: TGTGCCAGCAGCTTAGGAACGGAGTTTATGAACACTGAAGCTTTCTTT. Protein: CASSLGTEFMNTEAFF.

V gene TRBV6-6 combines with J gene TRBJ1-2; TRBD1 is a possible D gene (5 bases). Germline V gene lookup returns CDR1 MNHNY and CDR2 SVGAGI (reference sequence). Trimming took off 4 bases at V and 4 bases at J, with 19 bases between the two ends. The CDR3 is 16 residues long. In DNA, the CDR3 is TGTGCCAGCAGTTTAAAGAGGGGATCTGGGGGCTATGGCTACACCTTC. This codes for CASSLKRGSGGYGYTF.

The rearrangement joins TRBV11-1 to TRBJ2-1; maybe TRBD1 (5 bases). The germline V gene has CDR1 SGHAT and CDR2 FQDESV (reference sequence). The CDR3 loop spans 16 amino acids. V was shortened by 4 bases and J by 7 bases, with 20 bases between the two germline ends. The CDR3 coding sequence is TGTGCCAGCAGCTCGAAGGGGAACAGCTTAGGTAATGAGCAGTTCTTC. Its protein is CASSSKGNSLGNEQFF.

The chain has TRBV6-5 and TRBJ1-5; possible D gene TRBD1, 6 bases. Germline V gene lookup returns CDR1 MNHEY and CDR2 SVGAGI. The CDR3 is made up of 15 amino acids. V lost 4 bases, J lost 6 bases, and 16 bases lay in between. As DNA, the CDR3 is TGTGCCAGCAGTTCGCACCAGGGAGGGGGTCAGCCCCAGCATTTT. Translated, it gives CASSSHQGGGQPQHF.

V usage is TRBV12-5 and J usage is TRBJ2-1; the D gene is possibly TRBD1 (5 bases). Trimming cost V 1 base and J 9 bases, with 22 bases left between them. Germline assignment: CDR1 LGHNT and CDR2 FRNRAP. This CDR3 comprises 17 residues. Here the CDR3 DNA reads TGTGCTAGTGGTTTGGGAGACCGGCCAGGGCATACTGGTGAGCAGTTCTTC. Amino acid sequence: CASGLGDRPGHTGEQFF.

This chain uses TRBV12-3 or TRBV12-4 with TRBJ2-4, with D possibly TRBD2 on 6 matching bases. This CDR3 region has 14 residues. Trimming took off 6 bases at V and 8 bases at J, with 17 bases between the two ends. The CDR3 loop reads CASSIGGSVDIQYF. CDR3 in DNA: TGTGCCAGCAGCATCGGGGGTAGCGTTGACATTCAGTACTTC.

This clonotype was observed a few times. This chain joins TRBV7-9 and TRBJ2-6; D perhaps matches TRBD1 (6 bases). The V and J ends lost 6 bases and 2 bases respectively, with 26 bases between them. The CDR3 has 20 residues. CDR1 is SEHNR and CDR2 is FQNEAQ in the germline V gene (reference sequence). As DNA, the CDR3 is TGTGCCAGCAGGCCCTCCCTCAAATCAGGGGCTCTCCCTGGGGCCAACGTCCTGACTTTC. This gives the protein CASRPSLKSGALPGANVLTF.

The chain recombines TRBV12-3 or TRBV12-4 with TRBJ2-2, with 9 bases that match TRBD1. The CDR3 contains 14 residues. The junction had 6 bases not matched to a gene; V was cut back by 6 bases and J by 7 bases. The chain's CDR3 is CASSRTGDGGELFF. CDR3 nucleotides: TGTGCCAGCAGCCGGACAGGGGACGGCGGGGAGCTGTTTTTT.

DNA for the CDR3: TGTGCCATCAGTGATATAGCGGGGCTCTACAATGAGCAGTTCTTC. Its protein product is CAISDIAGLYNEQFF. The chain combines TRBV10-3 with TRBJ2-1, with 8 bases matching TRBD2. Losses at the gene ends were 3 bases for V and 3 bases for J; bases not matched to a gene: 4. CDR1 ENHRY and CDR2 SYGVKD come from the germline V gene. The length of the CDR3 is 15 residues.